Sequencing of this TCR beta chain was carried out in a study of T cell responses to AZD1222 COVID-19 vaccine. On the study more broadly: Recipients boosted at about 4 weeks or about 12 weeks are pooled.

The repertoire was sequenced with immunoSEQ multiplex PCR; TCRdb's copy has only in-frame clones and lacks some. Here the sample spans more than 110,000 clones, 80% to 95% being singletons. The sequencing here drew on peripheral blood, taken on day 0 of AZD1222 vaccination. The clonotype was recovered from an adult in good health.

The CDR3 coding sequence is TGCGCCAGCAGCTTTGTAAGCGGGAGTTATGAGCAGTTCTTC. Amino acid sequence: CASSFVSGSYEQFF. The chain couples TRBV5-1 to TRBJ2-1; 8 bases are a match to TRBD2. Unmatched junction bases numbered 6, after V lost 2 bases and J lost 8 bases. The CDR3 consists of 14 residues. Germline-derived CDR1 and CDR2 are SGHRS and YFSETQ. The entire variable domain, with the rest obtained from reference TRBV5-1 and TRBJ2-1, is as follows: KAGVTQTPRYLIKTRGQQVTLSCSPISGHRSVSWYQQTPGQGLQFLFEYFSETQRNKGNFPGRFSGRQFSNSRSEMNVSTLELGDSALYLCASSFVSGSYEQFFGPGTRLTVL.